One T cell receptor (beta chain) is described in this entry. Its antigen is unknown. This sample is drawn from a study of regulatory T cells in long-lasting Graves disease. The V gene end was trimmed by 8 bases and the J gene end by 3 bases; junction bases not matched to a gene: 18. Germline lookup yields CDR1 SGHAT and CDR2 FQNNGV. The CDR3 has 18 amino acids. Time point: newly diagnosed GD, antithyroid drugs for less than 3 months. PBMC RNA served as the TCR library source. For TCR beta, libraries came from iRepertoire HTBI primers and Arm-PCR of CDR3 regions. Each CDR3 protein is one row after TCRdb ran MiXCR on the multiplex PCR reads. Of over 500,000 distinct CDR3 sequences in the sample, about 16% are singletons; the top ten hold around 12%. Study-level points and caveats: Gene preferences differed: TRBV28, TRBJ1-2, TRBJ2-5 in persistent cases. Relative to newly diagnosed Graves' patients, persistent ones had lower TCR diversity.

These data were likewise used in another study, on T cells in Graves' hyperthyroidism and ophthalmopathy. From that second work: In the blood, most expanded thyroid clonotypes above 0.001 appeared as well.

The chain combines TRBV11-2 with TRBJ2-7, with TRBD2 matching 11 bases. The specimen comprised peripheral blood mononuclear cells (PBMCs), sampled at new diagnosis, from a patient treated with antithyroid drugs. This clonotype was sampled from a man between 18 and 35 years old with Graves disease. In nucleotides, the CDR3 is TGTGCCAGCGGCTGGGGGGGTCTAGCGGGAGGTACCGTCTACGAGCAGTACTTC. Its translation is CASGWGGLAGGTVYEQYF.